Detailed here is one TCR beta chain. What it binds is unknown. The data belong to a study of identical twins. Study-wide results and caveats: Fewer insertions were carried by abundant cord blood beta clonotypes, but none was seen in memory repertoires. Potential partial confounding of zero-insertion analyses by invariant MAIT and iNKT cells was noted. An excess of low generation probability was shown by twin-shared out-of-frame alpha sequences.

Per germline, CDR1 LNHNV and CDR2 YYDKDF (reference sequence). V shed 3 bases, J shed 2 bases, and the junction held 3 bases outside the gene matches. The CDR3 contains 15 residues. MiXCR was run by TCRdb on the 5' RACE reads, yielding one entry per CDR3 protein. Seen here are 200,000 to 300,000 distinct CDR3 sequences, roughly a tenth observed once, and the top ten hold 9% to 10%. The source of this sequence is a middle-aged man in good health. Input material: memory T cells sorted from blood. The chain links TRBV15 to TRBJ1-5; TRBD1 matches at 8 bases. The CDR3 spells CATSSDRGGNQPQHF. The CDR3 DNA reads TGTGCCACCAGCAGCGACAGGGGTGGCAATCAGCCCCAGCATTTT.